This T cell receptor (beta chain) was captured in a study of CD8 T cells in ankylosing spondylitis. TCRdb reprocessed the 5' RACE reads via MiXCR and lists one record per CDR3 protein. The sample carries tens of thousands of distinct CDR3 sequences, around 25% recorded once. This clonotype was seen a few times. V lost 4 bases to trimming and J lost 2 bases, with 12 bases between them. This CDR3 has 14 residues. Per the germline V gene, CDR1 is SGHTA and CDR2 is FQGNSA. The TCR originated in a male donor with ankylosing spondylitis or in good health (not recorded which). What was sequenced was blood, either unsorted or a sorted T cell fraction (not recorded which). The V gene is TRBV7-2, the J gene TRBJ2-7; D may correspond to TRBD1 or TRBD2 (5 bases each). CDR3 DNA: TGTGCCAGCAGCTCCCGGGACCTAACCTACGAGCAGTACTTC. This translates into CASSSRDLTYEQYF.